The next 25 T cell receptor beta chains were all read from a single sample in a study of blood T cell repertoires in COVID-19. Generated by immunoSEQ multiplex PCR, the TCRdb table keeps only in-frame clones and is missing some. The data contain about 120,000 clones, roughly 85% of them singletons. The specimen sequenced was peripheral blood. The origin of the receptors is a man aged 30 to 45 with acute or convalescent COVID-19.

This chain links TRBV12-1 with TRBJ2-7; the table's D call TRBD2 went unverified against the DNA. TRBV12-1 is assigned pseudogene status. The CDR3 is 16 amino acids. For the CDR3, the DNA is TGTGCCAGCAGCCCGGGGTGGCGGCAGTTTCCCTACGAGCAGTACTTC. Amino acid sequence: CASSPGWRQFPYEQYF.

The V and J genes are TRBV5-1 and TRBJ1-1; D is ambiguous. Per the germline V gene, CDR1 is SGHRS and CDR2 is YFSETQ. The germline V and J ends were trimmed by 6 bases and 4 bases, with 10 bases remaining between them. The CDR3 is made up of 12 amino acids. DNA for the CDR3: TGCGCCAGCACCACGTCGGGCACTGAAGCTTTCTTT. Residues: CASTTSGTEAFF.

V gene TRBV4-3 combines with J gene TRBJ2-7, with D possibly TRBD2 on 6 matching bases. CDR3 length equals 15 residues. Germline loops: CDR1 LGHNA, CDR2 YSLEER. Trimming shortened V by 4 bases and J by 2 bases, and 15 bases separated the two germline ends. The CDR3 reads CASSPGLAGPYEQYF. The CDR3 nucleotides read TGCGCCAGCAGCCCGGGACTGGCAGGCCCCTACGAGCAGTACTTC.

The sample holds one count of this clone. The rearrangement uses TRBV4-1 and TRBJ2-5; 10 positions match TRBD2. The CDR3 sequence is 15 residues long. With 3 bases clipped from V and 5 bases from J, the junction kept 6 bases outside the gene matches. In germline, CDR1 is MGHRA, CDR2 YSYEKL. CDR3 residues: CASSHDKREGETQYF. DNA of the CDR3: TGCGCCAGCAGCCATGACAAGCGGGAGGGGGAGACCCAGTACTTC.

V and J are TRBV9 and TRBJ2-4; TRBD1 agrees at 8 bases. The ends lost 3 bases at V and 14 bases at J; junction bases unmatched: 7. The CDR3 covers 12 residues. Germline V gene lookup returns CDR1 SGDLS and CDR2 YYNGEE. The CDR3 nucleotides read TGTGCCAGCAGCGCGCGGACAGGGCCTAAGTACTTC. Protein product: CASSARTGPKYF.

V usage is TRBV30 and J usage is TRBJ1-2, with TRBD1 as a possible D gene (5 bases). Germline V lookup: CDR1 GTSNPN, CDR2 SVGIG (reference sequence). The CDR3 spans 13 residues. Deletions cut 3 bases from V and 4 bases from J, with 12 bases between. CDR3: CAWSEQVPYGYTF. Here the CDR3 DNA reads TGTGCCTGGAGCGAACAGGTACCCTATGGCTACACCTTC.

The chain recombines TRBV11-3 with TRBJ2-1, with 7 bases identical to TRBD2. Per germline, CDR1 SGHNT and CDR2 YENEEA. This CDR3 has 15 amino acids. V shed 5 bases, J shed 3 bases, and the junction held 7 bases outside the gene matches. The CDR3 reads CASSNTAGYYNEQFF. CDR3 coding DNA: TGTGCCAGCAGCAATACAGCGGGATACTACAATGAGCAGTTCTTC.

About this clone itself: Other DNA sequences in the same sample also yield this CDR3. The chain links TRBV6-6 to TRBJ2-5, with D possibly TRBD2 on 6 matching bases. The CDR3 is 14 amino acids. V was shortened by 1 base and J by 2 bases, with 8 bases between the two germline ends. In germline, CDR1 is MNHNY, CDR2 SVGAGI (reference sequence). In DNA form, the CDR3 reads TGTGCCAGCAGTTACTTGGGACTGCAAGAGACCCAGTACTTC. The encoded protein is CASSYLGLQETQYF.

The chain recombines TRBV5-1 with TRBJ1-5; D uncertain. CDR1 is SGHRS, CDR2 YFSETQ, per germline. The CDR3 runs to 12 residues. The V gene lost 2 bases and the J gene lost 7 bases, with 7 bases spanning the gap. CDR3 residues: CASSFRAQPQHF. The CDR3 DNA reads TGCGCCAGCAGCTTTCGTGCGCAGCCCCAGCATTTT. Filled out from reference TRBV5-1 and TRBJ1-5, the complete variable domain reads KAGVTQTPRYLIKTRGQQVTLSCSPISGHRSVSWYQQTPGQGLQFLFEYFSETQRNKGNFPGRFSGRQFSNSRSEMNVSTLELGDSALYLCASSFRAQPQHFGDGTRLSIL.

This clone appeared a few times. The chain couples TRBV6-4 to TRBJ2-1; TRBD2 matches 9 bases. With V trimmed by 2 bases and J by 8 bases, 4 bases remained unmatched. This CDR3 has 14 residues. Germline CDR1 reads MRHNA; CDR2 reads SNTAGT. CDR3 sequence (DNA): TGTGCCAGCAGTGACGTTGGCGGGAGGGATGAGCAGTTCTTC. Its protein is CASSDVGGRDEQFF.

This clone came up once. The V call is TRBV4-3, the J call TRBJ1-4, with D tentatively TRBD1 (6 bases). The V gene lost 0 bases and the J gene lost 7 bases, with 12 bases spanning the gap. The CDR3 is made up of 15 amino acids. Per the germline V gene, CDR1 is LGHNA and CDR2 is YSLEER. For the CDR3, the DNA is TGCGCCAGCAGCCAAGATAACAGGGACGGTGAAAAACTGTTTTTT. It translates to CASSQDNRDGEKLFF.

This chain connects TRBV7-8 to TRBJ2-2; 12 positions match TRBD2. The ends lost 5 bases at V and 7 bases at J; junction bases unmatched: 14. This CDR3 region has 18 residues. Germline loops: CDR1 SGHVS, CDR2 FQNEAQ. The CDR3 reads CASSPQTSGRSSLGELFF. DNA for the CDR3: TGTGCCAGCAGCCCCCAAACTAGCGGGAGGTCTTCCCTCGGGGAGCTGTTTTTT.

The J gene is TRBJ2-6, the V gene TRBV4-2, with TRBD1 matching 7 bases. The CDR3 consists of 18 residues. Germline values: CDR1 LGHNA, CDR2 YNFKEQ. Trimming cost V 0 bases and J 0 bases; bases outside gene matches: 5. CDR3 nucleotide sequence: TGTGCCAGCAGCCAAGATCGGGACAGCCGCTCTGGGGCCAACGTCCTGACTTTC. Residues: CASSQDRDSRSGANVLTF.

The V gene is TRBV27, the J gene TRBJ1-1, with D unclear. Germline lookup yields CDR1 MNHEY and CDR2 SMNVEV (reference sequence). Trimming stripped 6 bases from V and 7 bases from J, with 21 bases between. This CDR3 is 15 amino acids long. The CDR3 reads CASSPSVTEYREAFF. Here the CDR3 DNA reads TGTGCCAGCAGCCCGTCCGTCACAGAGTATCGTGAAGCTTTCTTT.

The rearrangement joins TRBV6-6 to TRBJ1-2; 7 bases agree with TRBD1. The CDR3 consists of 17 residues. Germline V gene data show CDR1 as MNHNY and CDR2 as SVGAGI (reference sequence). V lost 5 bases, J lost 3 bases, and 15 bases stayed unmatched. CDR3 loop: CASSPIPPDREDYGYTF. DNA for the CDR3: TGTGCCAGCAGTCCCATTCCCCCCGACAGGGAGGACTATGGCTACACCTTC.

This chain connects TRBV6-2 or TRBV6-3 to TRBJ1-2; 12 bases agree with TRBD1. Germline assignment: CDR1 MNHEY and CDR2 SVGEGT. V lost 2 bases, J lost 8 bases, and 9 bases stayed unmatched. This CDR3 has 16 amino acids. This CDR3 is CASSYDYGTGGYGYTF. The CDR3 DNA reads TGTGCCAGCAGTTACGATTACGGGACAGGGGGCTACGGCTACACCTTC.

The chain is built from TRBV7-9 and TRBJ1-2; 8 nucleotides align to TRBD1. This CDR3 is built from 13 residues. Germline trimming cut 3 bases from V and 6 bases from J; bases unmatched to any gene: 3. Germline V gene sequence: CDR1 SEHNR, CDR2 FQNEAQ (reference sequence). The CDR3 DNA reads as TGTGCCAGCAGCTTGGCAGGGGGCGATGGCTACACCTTC. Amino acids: CASSLAGGDGYTF.

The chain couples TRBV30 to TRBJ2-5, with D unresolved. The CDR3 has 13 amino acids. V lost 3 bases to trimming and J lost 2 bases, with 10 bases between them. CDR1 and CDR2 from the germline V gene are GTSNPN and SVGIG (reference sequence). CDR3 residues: CAWSSNLQETQYF. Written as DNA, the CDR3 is TGTGCCTGGAGCTCAAACCTACAAGAGACCCAGTACTTC.

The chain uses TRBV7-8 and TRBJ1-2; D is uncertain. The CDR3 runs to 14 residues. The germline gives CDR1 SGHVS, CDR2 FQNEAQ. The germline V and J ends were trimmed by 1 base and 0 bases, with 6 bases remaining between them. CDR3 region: CASSLGPSNYGYTF. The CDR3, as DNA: TGTGCCAGCAGCTTAGGTCCGTCTAACTATGGCTACACCTTC.

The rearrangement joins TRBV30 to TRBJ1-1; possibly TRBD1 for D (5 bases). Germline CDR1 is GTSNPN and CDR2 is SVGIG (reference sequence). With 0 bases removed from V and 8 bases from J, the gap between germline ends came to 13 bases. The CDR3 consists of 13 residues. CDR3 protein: CAWSVSGPVEAFF. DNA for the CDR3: TGTGCCTGGAGTGTGTCAGGGCCGGTAGAAGCTTTCTTT.

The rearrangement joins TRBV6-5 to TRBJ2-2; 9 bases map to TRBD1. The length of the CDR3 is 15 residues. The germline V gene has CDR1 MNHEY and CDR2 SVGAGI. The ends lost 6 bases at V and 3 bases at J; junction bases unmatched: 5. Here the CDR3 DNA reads TGTGCCAGCAGACAGGGGGCCGGGGACACCGGGGAGCTGTTTTTT. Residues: CASRQGAGDTGELFF.

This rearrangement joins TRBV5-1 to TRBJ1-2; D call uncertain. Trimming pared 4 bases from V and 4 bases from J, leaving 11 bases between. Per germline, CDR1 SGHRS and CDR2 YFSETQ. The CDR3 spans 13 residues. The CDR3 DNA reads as TGCGCCAGCAGCCCCAGTTCGGGCTATGGCTACACCTTC. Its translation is CASSPSSGYGYTF.

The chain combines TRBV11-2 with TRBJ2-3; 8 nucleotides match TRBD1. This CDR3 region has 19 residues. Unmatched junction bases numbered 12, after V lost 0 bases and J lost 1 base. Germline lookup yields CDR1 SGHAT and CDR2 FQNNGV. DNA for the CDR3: TGTGCCAGCAGCTTAGAGTCGGACAGGGAAAGTGGAGGCACAGATACGCAGTATTTT. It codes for CASSLESDRESGGTDTQYF. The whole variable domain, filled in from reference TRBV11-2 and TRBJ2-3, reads EAGVAQSPRYKIIEKRQSVAFWCNPISGHATLYWYQQILGQGPKLLIQFQNNGVVDDSQLPKDRFSAERLKGVDSTLKIQPAKLEDSAVYLCASSLESDRESGGTDTQYFGPGTRLTVL.

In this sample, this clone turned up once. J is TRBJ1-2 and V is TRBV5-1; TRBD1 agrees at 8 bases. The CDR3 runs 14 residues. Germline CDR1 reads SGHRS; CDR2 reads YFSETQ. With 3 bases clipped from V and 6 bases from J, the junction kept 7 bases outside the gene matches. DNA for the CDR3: TGCGCCAGCAGCTGGTCGACAGGGGCGGATGGCTACACCTTC. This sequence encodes CASSWSTGADGYTF.

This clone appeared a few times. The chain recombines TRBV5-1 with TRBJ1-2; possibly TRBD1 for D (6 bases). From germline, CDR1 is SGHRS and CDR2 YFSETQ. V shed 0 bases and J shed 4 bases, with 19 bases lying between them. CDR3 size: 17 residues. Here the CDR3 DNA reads TGCGCCAGCAGCTTGGGGTCGCCGGGACACCTACCCTATGGCTACACCTTC. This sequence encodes CASSLGSPGHLPYGYTF.